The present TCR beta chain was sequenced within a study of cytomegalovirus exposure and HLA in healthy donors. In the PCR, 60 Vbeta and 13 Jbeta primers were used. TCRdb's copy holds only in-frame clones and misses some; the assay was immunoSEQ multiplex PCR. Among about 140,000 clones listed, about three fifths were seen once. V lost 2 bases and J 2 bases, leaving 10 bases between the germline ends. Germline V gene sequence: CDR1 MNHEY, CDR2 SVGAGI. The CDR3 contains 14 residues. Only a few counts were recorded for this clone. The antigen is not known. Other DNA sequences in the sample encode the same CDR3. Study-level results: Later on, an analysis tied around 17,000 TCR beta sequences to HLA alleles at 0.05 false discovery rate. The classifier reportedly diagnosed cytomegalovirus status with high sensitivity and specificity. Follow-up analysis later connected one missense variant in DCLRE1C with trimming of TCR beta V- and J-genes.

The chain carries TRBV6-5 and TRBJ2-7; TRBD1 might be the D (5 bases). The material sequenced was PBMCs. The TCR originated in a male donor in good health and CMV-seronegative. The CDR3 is CASSYGRGAYEQYF. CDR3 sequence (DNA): TGTGCCAGCAGTTACGGTAGGGGCGCCTACGAGCAGTACTTC.